One and the same sample provided the 21 T cell receptor beta chains below, sequenced in a study of blood T cell repertoires in COVID-19. TCRdb keeps only in-frame clones here, not all; method: immunoSEQ multiplex PCR. The sample has over 150,000 clones, approximately 85% seen once. The sample consisted of peripheral blood. The receptors here all came from a woman older than 75 with COVID-19, enrolled during active disease.

The rearrangement joins TRBV6-5 to TRBJ2-7, with unresolved D. The V end lost 8 bases, the J end lost 0 bases, and 11 bases lay between the germline ends. The germline gives CDR1 MNHEY, CDR2 SVGAGI. The CDR3 is 13 amino acids. The CDR3 here is CASLSSHSYEQYF. The DNA of the CDR3 is TGTGCCAGCTTGAGTAGCCACTCCTACGAGCAGTACTTC.

In DNA form, the CDR3 reads TGTGCCAGTAGCAGGGACAGGGGCGGCACTGAAGCTTTCTTT. Protein sequence: CASSRDRGGTEAFF. The chain joins TRBV19 to TRBJ1-1; TRBD1 aligns across 10 bases. Per germline, CDR1 LNHDA and CDR2 SQIVND (reference sequence). This CDR3 has 14 amino acids. With V trimmed by 6 bases and J by 4 bases, 5 bases remained unmatched.

The rearrangement links TRBV11-2 to TRBJ2-2; TRBD2 aligns across 13 bases. CDR3 length: 20 amino acids. Looked up from germline, CDR1 is SGHAT and CDR2 is FQNNGV. J gave up 5 bases and V 0 bases, and 12 bases lay outside the gene matches. The CDR3 bases are TGTGCCAGCAGCTTAGAGCCCTTCACACTAGCGGGAGGGGAAACCGGGGAGCTGTTTTTT. It specifies CASSLEPFTLAGGETGELFF. Complete variable domain (other parts from reference TRBV11-2 and TRBJ2-2): EAGVAQSPRYKIIEKRQSVAFWCNPISGHATLYWYQQILGQGPKLLIQFQNNGVVDDSQLPKDRFSAERLKGVDSTLKIQPAKLEDSAVYLCASSLEPFTLAGGETGELFFGEGSRLTVL.

The V call is TRBV19, the J call TRBJ1-2; no clear D. Between the trimmed V and J ends, which lost 7 bases and 4 bases, there was a span of 16 bases. The CDR3 is made up of 14 amino acids. CDR1 is LNHDA and CDR2 is SQIVND in the germline V gene (reference sequence). The CDR3 sequence is CASNIVARGYGYTF. In DNA, the CDR3 is TGTGCCAGTAACATTGTAGCACGAGGCTATGGCTACACCTTC.

The gene calls are TRBV7-3 and TRBJ2-1; 11 positions agree with TRBD2. The V gene's germline CDR1 is SGHTA and CDR2 FQGTGA. V dropped 4 bases and J dropped 8; count of bases not matched to a gene: 4. The CDR3 has 14 amino acids. Here the CDR3 reads CASSSTSGNYEQFF. Here the CDR3 DNA reads TGTGCCAGCAGCTCGACTAGCGGGAACTATGAGCAGTTCTTC.

This rearrangement joins TRBV6-1 to TRBJ2-5, with 9 bases identical to TRBD1. The V gene end was trimmed by 2 bases and the J gene end by 5 bases; junction bases not matched to a gene: 3. CDR1 and CDR2 (germline): MNHNS, SASEGT. This CDR3 is 14 amino acids long. CDR3 sequence: CASSELDRGETQYF. CDR3 nucleotides: TGTGCCAGCAGTGAATTGGACAGGGGCGAGACCCAGTACTTC.

The chain couples TRBV9 to TRBJ1-5, with 7 nucleotides matching TRBD1. This CDR3 region has 15 residues. J lost 5 bases, V lost 0 bases, and 5 bases had no gene match. From germline, CDR1 is SGDLS and CDR2 YYNGEE. CDR3 bases: TGTGCCAGCAGCGTAGGGACAGGCCCCGATCAGCCCCAGCATTTT. Encoded protein: CASSVGTGPDQPQHF.

The CDR3 loop reads CASSPPTRGRIEQYF. In DNA form, the CDR3 reads TGTGCCAGCTCACCACCGACCAGGGGGCGGATCGAGCAGTACTTC. This chain uses TRBV18 with TRBJ2-7; 8 nucleotides agree with TRBD1. V shed 0 bases and J 6 bases; nucleotides not matched to a gene: 7. Germline CDR1 reads KGHSH; CDR2 reads LQKENI. The CDR3 has 15 amino acids.

This sequence joins TRBV29-1 and TRBJ1-2; 11 nucleotides line up with TRBD1. The CDR3 consists of 13 residues. The ends lost 5 bases at V and 8 bases at J; junction bases unmatched: 7. Germline V gene lookup returns CDR1 SQVTM and CDR2 ANQGSEA. CDR3 loop: CSVTDRGQGGYTF. In DNA, the CDR3 is TGCAGCGTTACGGACAGGGGGCAAGGAGGCTACACCTTC.

The genes are TRBV5-1 and TRBJ1-1; 7 bases are shared with TRBD1. The CDR3 totals 15 residues. From germline, CDR1 is SGHRS and CDR2 YFSETQ. With V trimmed by 3 bases and J by 2 bases, 7 bases remained unmatched. The CDR3 bases are TGCGCCAGCAGCTGGATATCAGGGGGAAACACTGAAGCTTTCTTT. This translates into CASSWISGGNTEAFF.

The CDR3 loop reads CASSVRDRGLDWTYNEQFF. CDR3 DNA sequence: TGTGCCAGCAGCGTCCGGGACAGGGGGCTAGATTGGACCTACAATGAGCAGTTCTTC. V usage is TRBV9 and J usage is TRBJ2-1, with 12 bases that match TRBD1. CDR1 and CDR2 from the germline V gene are SGDLS and YYNGEE. After removal of 2 bases from V and 2 bases from J, the junction contained 11 bases not matched to a gene. The CDR3 runs 19 residues.

This chain connects TRBV19 to TRBJ1-2; 10 bases are a match to TRBD1. The J segment lost 4 bases and the V segment lost 7 bases, leaving 12 bases of the junction unmatched. The germline CDR1 and CDR2 sequences are LNHDA and SQIVND (reference sequence). The CDR3 spans 16 residues. Here the CDR3 DNA reads TGTGCCAGTACAAAACTCGGGACAGGGGTCCTCTATGGCTACACCTTC. Protein product: CASTKLGTGVLYGYTF.

The V call is TRBV12-3 or TRBV12-4, the J call TRBJ2-7; TRBD1 agrees at 9 bases. The CDR3 has 13 residues. Trimming at V came to 8 bases and at J to 6 bases, leaving 8 bases not matched to a gene. The CDR3 DNA reads as TGTGCCAGCCGAGGGGACAGGGTATCCGAGCAGTACTTC. It codes for CASRGDRVSEQYF.

The V gene is TRBV10-3, the J gene TRBJ2-5; tentative D call: TRBD1 (6 bases). Germline assignment: CDR1 ENHRY and CDR2 SYGVKD. Deletions cut 6 bases from V and 4 bases from J, with 12 bases between. CDR3 length: 13 residues. CDR3 loop: CAIRGTYGETQYF. The CDR3 DNA is TGTGCCATCAGGGGGACATATGGAGAGACCCAGTACTTC.

The rearrangement joins TRBV5-4 to TRBJ2-3, with 10 bases lining up with TRBD2. After removal of 4 bases from V and 2 bases from J, the junction contained 10 bases not matched to a gene. Per the germline V gene, CDR1 is SGHNT and CDR2 is YYREEE (reference sequence). This CDR3 contains 17 residues. The CDR3 DNA reads as TGTGCCAGCAGCCGTTCGGGACTAGCGATCTACACAGATACGCAGTATTTT. Protein sequence: CASSRSGLAIYTDTQYF.

The V call is TRBV21-1, the J call TRBJ2-1; TRBD2 was called by the table and not checked on the DNA. TRBV21-1 is a documented pseudogene. The CDR3 consists of 15 residues. CDR3 nucleotide sequence: TGTGCCACCGGGGGGGGACTAGCTGGTTTCGATGAGCAGTTCTTC. The encoded protein is CATGGGLAGFDEQFF.

The V call is TRBV10-3, the J call TRBJ1-1, with TRBD1 as a possible D gene (6 bases). CDR1 is ENHRY and CDR2 is SYGVKD in the germline V gene. The ends were cut back, 10 bases at V and 4 bases at J, with 22 bases in the middle. This CDR3 is 15 amino acids long. The CDR3, as DNA: TGTGCCACGAGGACAGACCGCCCTACGGGCACTGAAGCTTTCTTT. It translates to CATRTDRPTGTEAFF.

V usage is TRBV2 and J usage is TRBJ2-7; no firm D call. V was cut by 6 bases and J by 3 bases, with 18 bases left in between. From germline, CDR1 is SNHLY and CDR2 FYNNEI. CDR3 length equals 15 residues. CDR3 sequence reads: CASRPIGGDIYEQYF. The CDR3 DNA follows: TGTGCCAGCAGACCCATCGGCGGTGATATCTACGAGCAGTACTTC.

V and J are TRBV5-1 and TRBJ1-5; D may be TRBD1 (5 bases). Germline loops: CDR1 SGHRS, CDR2 YFSETQ. V lost 0 bases, J lost 3 bases, and 10 bases lay in between. The CDR3 contains 15 residues. CDR3 region: CASSLEGTFNQPQHF. The DNA of the CDR3 is TGCGCCAGCAGCTTGGAGGGGACTTTCAATCAGCCCCAGCATTTT.

This clone was recorded once. The V and J genes are TRBV4-1 and TRBJ2-3; TRBD2 aligns across 12 bases. This CDR3 has 20 residues. The germline gives CDR1 MGHRA, CDR2 YSYEKL. J lost 5 bases, V lost 2 bases, and 17 bases had no gene match. The CDR3 here is CASSQTVLAGGGPIRDTQYF. In nucleotides, the CDR3 is TGCGCCAGCAGCCAAACGGTCCTAGCGGGAGGGGGACCTATTAGAGATACGCAGTATTTT.

J is TRBJ2-7 and V is TRBV6-2 or TRBV6-3; perhaps TRBD2 as D (8 bases). The CDR3 sequence is 17 residues long. From germline, CDR1 is MNHEY and CDR2 SVGEGT. V was pared by 5 bases and J by 3 bases, with 23 bases between. CDR3 loop: CASSPPAYRGLGYEQYF. The CDR3 DNA follows: TGTGCCAGCAGTCCGCCAGCATACAGGGGACTAGGCTACGAGCAGTACTTC.